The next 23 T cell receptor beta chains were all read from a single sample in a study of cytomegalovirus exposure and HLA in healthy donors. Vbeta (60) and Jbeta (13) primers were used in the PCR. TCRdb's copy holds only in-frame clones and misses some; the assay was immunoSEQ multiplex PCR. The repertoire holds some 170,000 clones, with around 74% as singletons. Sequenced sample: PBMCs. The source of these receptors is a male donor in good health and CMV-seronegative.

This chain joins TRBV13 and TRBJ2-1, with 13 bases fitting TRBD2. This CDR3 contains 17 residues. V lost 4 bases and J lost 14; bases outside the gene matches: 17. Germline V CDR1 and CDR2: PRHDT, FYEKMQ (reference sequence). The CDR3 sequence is CASSSGLGLAGIGREFF. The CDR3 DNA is TGTGCCAGCAGCTCAGGATTGGGACTAGCGGGAATTGGACGGGAGTTCTTC.

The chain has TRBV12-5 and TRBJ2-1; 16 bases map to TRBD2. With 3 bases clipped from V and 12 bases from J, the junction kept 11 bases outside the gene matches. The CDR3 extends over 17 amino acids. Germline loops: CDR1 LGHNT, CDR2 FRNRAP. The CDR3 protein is CASGFPGTSGGVMRQFF. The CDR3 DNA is TGTGCTAGTGGTTTCCCCGGGACTAGCGGGGGGGTTATGCGGCAGTTCTTC.

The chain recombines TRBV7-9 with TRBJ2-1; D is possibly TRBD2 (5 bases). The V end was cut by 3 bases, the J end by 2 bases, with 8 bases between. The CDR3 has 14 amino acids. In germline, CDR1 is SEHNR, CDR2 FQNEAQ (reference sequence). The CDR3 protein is CASSLRGPYNEQFF. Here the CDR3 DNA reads TGTGCCAGCAGCTTGAGAGGGCCCTACAATGAGCAGTTCTTC.

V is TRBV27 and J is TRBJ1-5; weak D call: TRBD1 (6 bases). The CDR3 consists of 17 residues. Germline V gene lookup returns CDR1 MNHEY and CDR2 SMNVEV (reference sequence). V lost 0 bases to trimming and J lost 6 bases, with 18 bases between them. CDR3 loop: CASSLSGATGRAQPQHF. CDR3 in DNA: TGTGCCAGCAGTTTATCGGGGGCAACAGGGAGGGCTCAGCCCCAGCATTTT.

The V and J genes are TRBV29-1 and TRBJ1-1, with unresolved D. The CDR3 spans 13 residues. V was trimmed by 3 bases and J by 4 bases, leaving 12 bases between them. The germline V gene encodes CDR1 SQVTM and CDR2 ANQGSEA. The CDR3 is CSVEGGGGTEAFF. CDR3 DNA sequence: TGCAGCGTTGAGGGCGGAGGTGGCACTGAAGCTTTCTTT.

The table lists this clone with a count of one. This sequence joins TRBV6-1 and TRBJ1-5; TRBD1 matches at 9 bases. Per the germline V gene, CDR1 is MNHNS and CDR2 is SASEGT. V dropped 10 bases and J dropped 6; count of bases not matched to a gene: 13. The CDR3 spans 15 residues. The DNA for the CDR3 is TGTGCCACCTTGGGACAGGGAACTGCTTTTCAGCCCCAGCATTTT. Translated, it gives CATLGQGTAFQPQHF.

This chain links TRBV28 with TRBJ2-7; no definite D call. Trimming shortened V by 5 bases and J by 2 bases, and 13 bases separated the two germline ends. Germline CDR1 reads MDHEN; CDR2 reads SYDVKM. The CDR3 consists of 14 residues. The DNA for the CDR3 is TGTGCCAGCAGTCCGCCCGCGGAAACCTACGAGCAGTACTTC. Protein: CASSPPAETYEQYF. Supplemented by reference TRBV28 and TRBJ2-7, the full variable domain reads DVKVTQSSRYLVKRTGEKVFLECVQDMDHENMFWYRQDPGLGLRLIYFSYDVKMKEKGDIPEGYSVSREKKERFSLILESASTNQTSMYLCASSPPAETYEQYFGPGTRLTVT.

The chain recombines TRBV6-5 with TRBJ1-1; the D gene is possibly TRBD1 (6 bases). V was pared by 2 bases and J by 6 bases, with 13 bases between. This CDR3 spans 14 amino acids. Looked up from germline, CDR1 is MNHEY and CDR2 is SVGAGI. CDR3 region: CASSYGTGLAEAFF. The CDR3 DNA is TGTGCCAGCAGTTACGGTACAGGGCTCGCTGAAGCTTTCTTT.

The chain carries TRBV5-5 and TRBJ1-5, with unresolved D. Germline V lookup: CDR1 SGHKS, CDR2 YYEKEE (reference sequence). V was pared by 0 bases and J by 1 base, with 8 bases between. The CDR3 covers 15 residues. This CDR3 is CASSLVPGSNQPQHF. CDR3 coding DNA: TGTGCCAGCAGCTTGGTACCGGGAAGCAATCAGCCCCAGCATTTT.

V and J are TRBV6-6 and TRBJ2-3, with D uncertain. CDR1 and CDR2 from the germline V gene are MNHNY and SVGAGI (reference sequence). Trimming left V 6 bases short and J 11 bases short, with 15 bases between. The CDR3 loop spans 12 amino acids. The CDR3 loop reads CASSPFLDGQYF. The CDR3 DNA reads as TGTGCCAGCAGCCCTTTTTTAGATGGGCAGTATTTT.

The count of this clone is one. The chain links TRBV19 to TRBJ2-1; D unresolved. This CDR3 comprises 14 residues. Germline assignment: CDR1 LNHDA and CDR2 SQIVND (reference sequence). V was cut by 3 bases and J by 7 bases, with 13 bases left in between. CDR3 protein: CASSMTLSRNEQFF. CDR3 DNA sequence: TGTGCCAGTAGTATGACCCTGTCTAGGAATGAGCAGTTCTTC.

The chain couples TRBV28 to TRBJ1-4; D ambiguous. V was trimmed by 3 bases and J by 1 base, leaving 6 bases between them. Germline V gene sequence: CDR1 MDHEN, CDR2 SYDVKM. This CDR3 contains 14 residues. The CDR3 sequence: CASSLAVTNEKLFF. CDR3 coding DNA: TGTGCCAGCAGTTTGGCAGTAACTAATGAAAAACTGTTTTTT. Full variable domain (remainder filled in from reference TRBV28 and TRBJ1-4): DVKVTQSSRYLVKRTGEKVFLECVQDMDHENMFWYRQDPGLGLRLIYFSYDVKMKEKGDIPEGYSVSREKKERFSLILESASTNQTSMYLCASSLAVTNEKLFFGSGTQLSVL.

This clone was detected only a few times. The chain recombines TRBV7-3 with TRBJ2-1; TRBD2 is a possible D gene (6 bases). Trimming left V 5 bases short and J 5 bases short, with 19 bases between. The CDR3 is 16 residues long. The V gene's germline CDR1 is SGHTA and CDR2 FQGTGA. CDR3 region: CASSLQMWRGDNEQFF. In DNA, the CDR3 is TGTGCCAGCAGCCTACAGATGTGGCGGGGAGACAATGAGCAGTTCTTC.

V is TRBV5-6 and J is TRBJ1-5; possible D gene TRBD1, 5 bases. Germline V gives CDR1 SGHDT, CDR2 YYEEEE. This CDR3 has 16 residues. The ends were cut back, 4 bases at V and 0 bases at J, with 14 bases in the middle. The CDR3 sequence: CASSGGGFSSNQPQHF. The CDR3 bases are TGTGCCAGCAGCGGCGGGGGTTTCTCTAGCAATCAGCCCCAGCATTTT.

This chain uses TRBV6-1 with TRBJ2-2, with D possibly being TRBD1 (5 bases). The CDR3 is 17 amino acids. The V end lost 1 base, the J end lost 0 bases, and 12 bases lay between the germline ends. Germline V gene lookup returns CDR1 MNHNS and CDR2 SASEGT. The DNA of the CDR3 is TGTGCCAGCAGTGAAGGGTCAGGGTCCTCGAACACCGGGGAGCTGTTTTTT. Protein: CASSEGSGSSNTGELFF.

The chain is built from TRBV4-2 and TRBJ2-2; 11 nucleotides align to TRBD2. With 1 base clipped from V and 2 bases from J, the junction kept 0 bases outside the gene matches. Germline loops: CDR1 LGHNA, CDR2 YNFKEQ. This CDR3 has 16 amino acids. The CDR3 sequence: CASSQGLAGNTGELFF. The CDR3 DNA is TGTGCCAGCAGCCAAGGACTAGCGGGAAACACCGGGGAGCTGTTTTTT.

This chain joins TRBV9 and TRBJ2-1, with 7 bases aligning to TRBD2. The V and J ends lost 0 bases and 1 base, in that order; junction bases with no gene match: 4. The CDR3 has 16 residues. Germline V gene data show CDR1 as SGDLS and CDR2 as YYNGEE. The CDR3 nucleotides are TGTGCCAGCAGCGTAGATGGCGGGAGTTCCTACAATGAGCAGTTCTTC. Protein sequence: CASSVDGGSSYNEQFF.

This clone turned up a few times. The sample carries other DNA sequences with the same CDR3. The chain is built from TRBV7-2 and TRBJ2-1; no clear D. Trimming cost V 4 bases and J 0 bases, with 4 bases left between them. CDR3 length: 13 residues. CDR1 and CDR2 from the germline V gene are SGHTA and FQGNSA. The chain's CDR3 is CASSSSSYNEQFF. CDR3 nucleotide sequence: TGTGCCAGCAGCTCGAGCTCCTACAATGAGCAGTTCTTC.

The DNA for the CDR3 is TGTGCCAGCAGCGGATCAGGGGGCTTTGCTGAAGCTTTCTTT. It is translated as CASSGSGGFAEAFF. The gene calls are TRBV9 and TRBJ1-1; 8 positions agree with TRBD1. This CDR3 contains 14 residues. The germline CDR1 and CDR2 sequences are SGDLS and YYNGEE. The J segment lost 6 bases and the V segment lost 3 bases, leaving 7 bases of the junction unmatched.

CDR3 DNA sequence: TGTGCCAGCAGTCACAGGGGGCAGGGAAACTATGGCTACACCTTC. This sequence encodes CASSHRGQGNYGYTF. The chain uses TRBV2 and TRBJ1-2, with TRBD1 matching 9 bases. In germline, CDR1 is SNHLY, CDR2 FYNNEI. This CDR3 spans 15 amino acids. V gave up 5 bases and J gave up 2 bases; unmatched junction bases: 6.

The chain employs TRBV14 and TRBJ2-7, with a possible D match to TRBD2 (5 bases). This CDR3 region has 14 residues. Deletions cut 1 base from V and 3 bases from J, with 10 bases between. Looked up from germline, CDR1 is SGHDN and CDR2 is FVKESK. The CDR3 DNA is TGTGCCAGCAGCCAAGCCCCCGGACTCTACGAGCAGTACTTC. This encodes CASSQAPGLYEQYF.

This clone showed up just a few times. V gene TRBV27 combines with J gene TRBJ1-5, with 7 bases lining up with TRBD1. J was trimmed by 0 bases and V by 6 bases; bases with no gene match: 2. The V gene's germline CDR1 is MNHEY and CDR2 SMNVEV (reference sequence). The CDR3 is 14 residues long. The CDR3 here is CASSHRGSNQPQHF. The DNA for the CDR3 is TGTGCCAGCAGCCACAGGGGTAGCAATCAGCCCCAGCATTTT.

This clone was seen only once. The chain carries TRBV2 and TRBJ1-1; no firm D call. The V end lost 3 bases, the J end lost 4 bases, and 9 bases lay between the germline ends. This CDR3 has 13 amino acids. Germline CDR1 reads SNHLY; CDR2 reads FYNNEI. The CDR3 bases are TGTGCCAGCAGTGAGGAGGGTGGCACTGAAGCTTTCTTT. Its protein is CASSEEGGTEAFF. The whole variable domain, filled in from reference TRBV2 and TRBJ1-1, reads EPEVTQTPSHQVTQMGQEVILRCVPISNHLYFYWYRQILGQKVEFLVSFYNNEISEKSEIFDDQFSVERPDGSNFTLKIRSTKLEDSAMYFCASSEEGGTEAFFGQGTRLTVV.